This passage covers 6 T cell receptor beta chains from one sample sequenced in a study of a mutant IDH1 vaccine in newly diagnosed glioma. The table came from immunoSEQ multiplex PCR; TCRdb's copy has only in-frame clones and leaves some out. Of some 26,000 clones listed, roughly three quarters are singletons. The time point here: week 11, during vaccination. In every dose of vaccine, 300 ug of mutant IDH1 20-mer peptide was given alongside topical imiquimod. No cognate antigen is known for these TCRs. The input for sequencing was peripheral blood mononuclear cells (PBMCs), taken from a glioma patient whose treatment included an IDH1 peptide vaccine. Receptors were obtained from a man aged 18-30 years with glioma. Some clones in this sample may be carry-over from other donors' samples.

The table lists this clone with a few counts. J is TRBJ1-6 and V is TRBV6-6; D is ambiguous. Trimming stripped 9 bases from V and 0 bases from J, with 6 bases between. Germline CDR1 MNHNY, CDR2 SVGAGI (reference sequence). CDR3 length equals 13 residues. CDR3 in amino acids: CASSSSYNSPLHF. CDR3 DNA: TGTGCCAGTTCTAGCTCCTATAATTCACCCCTCCACTTT.

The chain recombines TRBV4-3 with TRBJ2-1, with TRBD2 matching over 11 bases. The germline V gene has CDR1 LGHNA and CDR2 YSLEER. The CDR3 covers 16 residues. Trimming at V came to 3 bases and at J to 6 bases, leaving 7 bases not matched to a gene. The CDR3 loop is CASSQSLAGGLNEQFF. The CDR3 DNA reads TGCGCCAGCAGCCAGAGCTTAGCGGGAGGGCTCAATGAGCAGTTCTTC.

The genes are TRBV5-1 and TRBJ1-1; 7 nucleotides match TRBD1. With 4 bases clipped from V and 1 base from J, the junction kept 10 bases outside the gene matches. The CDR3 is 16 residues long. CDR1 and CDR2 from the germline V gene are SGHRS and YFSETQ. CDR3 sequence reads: CASSLIPGQQNTEAFF. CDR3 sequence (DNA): TGCGCCAGCAGCCTAATTCCGGGACAGCAGAACACTGAAGCTTTCTTT.

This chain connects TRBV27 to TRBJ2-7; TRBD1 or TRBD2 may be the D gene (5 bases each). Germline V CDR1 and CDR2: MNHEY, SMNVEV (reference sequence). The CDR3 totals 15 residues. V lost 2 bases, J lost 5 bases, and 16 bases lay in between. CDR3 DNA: TGTGCCAGCAGTTTAGGGACCGCCGGTTGGGACGAGCAGTACTTC. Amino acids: CASSLGTAGWDEQYF.

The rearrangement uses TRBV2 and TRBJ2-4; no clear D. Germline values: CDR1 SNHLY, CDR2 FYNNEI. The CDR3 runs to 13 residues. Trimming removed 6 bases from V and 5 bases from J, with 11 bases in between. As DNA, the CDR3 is TGTGCCAGCAGCCCGACAATCCAAAACATTCAGTACTTC. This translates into CASSPTIQNIQYF.

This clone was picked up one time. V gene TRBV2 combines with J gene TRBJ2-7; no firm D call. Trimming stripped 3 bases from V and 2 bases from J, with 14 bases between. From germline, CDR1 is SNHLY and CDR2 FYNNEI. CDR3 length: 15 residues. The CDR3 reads CASSDRPGPTYEQYF. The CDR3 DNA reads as TGTGCCAGCAGTGATCGACCCGGGCCCACCTACGAGCAGTACTTC.